The sample holds many counts of the clone carrying this TCR beta chain. CDR3 length: 15 amino acids. Losses at the gene ends were 5 bases for V and 0 bases for J; bases not matched to a gene: 5. Germline V gene data show CDR1 as DFQATT and CDR2 as SNEGSKA (reference sequence). The data belong to a study of early T cells in non-severe SARS-CoV-2 infection. TCRdb ran MiXCR on the 5' RACE reads and lists one entry per CDR3 protein. Of 60,000 to 75,000 distinct CDR3 sequences in the sample, 4.6% were seen once. Sequencing was performed on whole blood, taken at baseline. This clonotype originated in an adult who was a healthcare worker with PCR-confirmed SARS-CoV-2 infection or an uninfected control (not recorded which). The donor label of this sample is uncertain. The chain combines TRBV20-1 with TRBJ2-2, with 8 bases aligning to TRBD2. The CDR3 loop is CSASLSGANTGELFF. CDR3 nucleotides: TGCAGTGCTTCTCTTAGCGGGGCGAACACCGGGGAGCTGTTTTTT.